The 21 T cell receptor beta chains presented below share a single source sample, sequenced in a study of T-cell reconstitution after alpha-beta-depleted transplantation in children. A library of TCRbeta sequences, prepared with unique molecular identifiers, was generated. TCRdb re-analysed the PCR reads in MiXCR, keeping a single row per CDR3 protein. The table records 640,000 or so distinct CDR3 sequences, roughly 15% of them present only once. The sequencing used PBMCs from the stem cell graft donor, collected from the stem cell graft. Receptor source: a human donor who donated a stem cell graft to a child with acute myeloid leukemia.

CDR3 bases: TGCAGTCGGACTAGCGGGGGGGCGGGCAACACAGATACGCAGTATTTT. It encodes CSRTSGGAGNTDTQYF. This chain links TRBV20-1 with TRBJ2-3, with 15 positions matching TRBD2. V trimming: 8 bases; J trimming: 2 bases; junction bases outside the gene matches: 8. The CDR3 covers 16 residues. In germline, CDR1 is DFQATT, CDR2 SNEGSKA (reference sequence).

This clonotype was found many times. The V call is TRBV5-6, the J call TRBJ2-7, with no clear D. V was cut by 3 bases and J by 7 bases, with 8 bases left in between. This CDR3 comprises 11 residues. Germline V gene sequence: CDR1 SGHDT, CDR2 YYEEEE. In nucleotides, the CDR3 is TGTGCCAGCAGCTCACCCGGGGAGCAGTACTTC. Translating gives CASSSPGEQYF.

This clonotype appeared a few times. V usage is TRBV30 and J usage is TRBJ2-7; 9 bases align to TRBD2. CDR3 size: 17 residues. From germline, CDR1 is GTSNPN and CDR2 SVGIG (reference sequence). V was pared by 7 bases and J by 4 bases, with 20 bases of the junction left unmatched. The DNA of the CDR3 is TGTGCCTCGGCATATAGGGGGAGAGGGACTAGCTATTACGAGCAGTACTTC. Residues: CASAYRGRGTSYYEQYF.

This rearrangement joins TRBV24-1 to TRBJ2-3; D is uncertain. The CDR3 covers 16 residues. Germline V gene lookup returns CDR1 KGHDR and CDR2 SFDVKD. Trimming took 1 base from V and 4 from J, leaving 14 bases between them. The CDR3 is CATSDLHGVPPDTQYF. CDR3 nucleotide sequence: TGTGCCACCAGTGATTTACATGGTGTTCCACCAGATACGCAGTATTTT.

The V and J genes are TRBV3-1 and TRBJ1-1; D call uncertain. The V end lost 2 bases, the J end lost 6 bases, and 10 bases lay between the germline ends. The germline V gene encodes CDR1 LGHDT and CDR2 YNNKEL (reference sequence). The CDR3 covers 13 residues. CDR3 DNA: TGTGCCAGCAGCCAACGCGACGTGGCTGAAGCTTTCTTT. Translated: CASSQRDVAEAFF.

The CDR3 bases are TGTGCCAGCAGCGTAGGGGCAGGTAATAATGAGCAGTTCTTC. Protein: CASSVGAGNNEQFF. The chain recombines TRBV9 with TRBJ2-1; D is unresolved. The CDR3 covers 14 residues. V lost 0 bases, J lost 7 bases, and 11 bases lay in between. Per germline, CDR1 SGDLS and CDR2 YYNGEE.

V is TRBV12-3 or TRBV12-4 and J is TRBJ1-5; unclear D gene. The CDR3 is 14 residues long. Between the trimmed V and J ends, which lost 1 base and 5 bases, there was a span of 9 bases. CDR3 residues: CASSLGSPYQPQHF. The CDR3 region has the DNA TGTGCCAGCAGTTTAGGCAGCCCCTATCAGCCCCAGCATTTT.

This clonotype was seen more than once but under ten times. This chain uses TRBV29-1 with TRBJ1-1; TRBD1 matches 7 bases. CDR3 length: 13 residues. Germline-derived CDR1 and CDR2 are SQVTM and ANQGSEA. J lost 0 bases, V lost 6 bases, and 4 bases had no gene match. The CDR3 loop is CSVAGTVNTEAFF. CDR3 in DNA: TGCAGCGTCGCCGGGACAGTGAACACTGAAGCTTTCTTT. Based on the CDR3 plus reference TRBV29-1 and TRBJ1-1, the full variable domain is SAVISQKPSRDICQRGTSLTIQCQVDSQVTMMFWYRQQPGQSLTLIATANQGSEATYESGFVIDKFPISRPNLTFSTLTVSNMSPEDSSIYLCSVAGTVNTEAFFGQGTRLTVV.

This clonotype appeared many times. The chain recombines TRBV7-2 with TRBJ2-1, with D possibly being TRBD1 or TRBD2 (5 bases each). Germline CDR1 and CDR2: SGHTA and FQGNSA. This CDR3 is built from 13 residues. The ends were cut back, 2 bases at V and 9 bases at J, with 11 bases in the middle. This CDR3 reads CASSLRRGTEQFF. The CDR3 nucleotides are TGTGCCAGCAGCTTAAGGCGAGGGACTGAGCAGTTCTTC. Full variable domain (rest looked up from reference TRBV7-2 and TRBJ2-1): GAGVSQSPSNKVTEKGKDVELRCDPISGHTALYWYRQSLGQGLEFLIYFQGNSAPDKSGLPSDRFSAERTGGSVSTLTIQRTQQEDSAVYLCASSLRRGTEQFFGPGTRLTVL.

This clonotype was counted once. A much larger clone differs from this one at a single base, so this may be a read error. The CDR3 carries no conserved terminal phenylalanine or tryptophan, so it likely arises from a read error. The chain carries TRBV12-3 or TRBV12-4 and TRBJ1-1, with no clear D. This CDR3 spans 14 amino acids. V gave up 6 bases and J gave up 4 bases, with 15 bases separating them. This CDR3 reads CASSQSQVGTEAFS. As DNA, the CDR3 is TGTGCCAGCAGCCAGTCCCAAGTTGGCACTGAAGCTTTCTCT.

J is TRBJ2-7 and V is TRBV20-1; D tentatively reads TRBD1 or TRBD2 (7 bases each). V lost 0 bases, J lost 3 bases, and 15 bases lay in between. Germline V lookup: CDR1 DFQATT, CDR2 SNEGSKA (reference sequence). This CDR3 has 15 amino acids. The CDR3 region is CSARDQGGGYYEQYV. The DNA for the CDR3 is TGCAGTGCTAGAGATCAGGGGGGGGGTTACTACGAGCAGTACGTC.

In its sample, this clonotype was seen many times. The chain uses TRBV12-3 or TRBV12-4 and TRBJ1-1; D call uncertain. The CDR3 consists of 12 residues. V was clipped by 2 bases and J by 7 bases, with 8 bases between them. This CDR3 reads CASSLFGIEAFF. CDR3 DNA: TGTGCCAGCAGTTTATTCGGCATTGAAGCTTTCTTT.

Concerning this clonotype: Just one base apart from a much larger clone, this may be a read error. The gene calls are TRBV20-1 and TRBJ2-5; D unresolved. The CDR3 runs to 17 residues. V shed 3 bases and J shed 4 bases, with 24 bases lying between them. Germline V gives CDR1 DFQATT, CDR2 SNEGSKA (reference sequence). CDR3 nucleotides: TGCAGTGCTAGTGTGCATGCCGGGTCCACAACGGGAGAGACCCAGTACTTC. It translates to CSASVHAGSTTGETQYF.

The gene calls are TRBV5-1 and TRBJ2-2; a weak D match, TRBD1 (5 bases). CDR1 is SGHRS, CDR2 YFSETQ, per germline. Trimming pared 6 bases from V and 2 bases from J, leaving 20 bases between. The length of the CDR3 is 17 residues. The CDR3 DNA is TGCGCCAGCACCTCAGACAGCCGAAGGCATAACACCGGGGAGCTGTTTTTT. Its protein product is CASTSDSRRHNTGELFF.

This clonotype has ten or more counts. This rearrangement joins TRBV12-3 or TRBV12-4 to TRBJ2-7; maybe TRBD1 (6 bases). The CDR3 spans 16 residues. The V and J ends lost 5 bases and 2 bases respectively, with 19 bases between them. CDR3 region: CASSRRDTPRTYEQYF. CDR3 in DNA: TGTGCCAGCAGTCGCCGGGACACCCCAAGAACCTACGAGCAGTACTTC.

The rearrangement links TRBV15 to TRBJ2-3; maybe TRBD2 (6 bases). V was clipped by 2 bases and J by 5 bases, with 23 bases between them. The germline V gene encodes CDR1 LNHNV and CDR2 YYDKDF (reference sequence). The CDR3 loop spans 18 amino acids. The CDR3 sequence: CATSRPDIGGGAIDTQYF. The CDR3 nucleotides read TGTGCCACCAGCAGACCCGATATCGGTGGAGGGGCCATAGATACGCAGTATTTT.

This clonotype was detected ten times or more. The chain combines TRBV13 with TRBJ2-1; 9 positions agree with TRBD1. From germline, CDR1 is PRHDT and CDR2 FYEKMQ (reference sequence). With 7 bases clipped from V and 0 bases from J, the junction kept 1 base outside the gene matches. The CDR3 extends over 14 amino acids. Here the CDR3 DNA reads TGTGCCAGCACGGACAGGGGCTCCTACAATGAGCAGTTCTTC. Encoded protein: CASTDRGSYNEQFF.

This clonotype was counted many times. J is TRBJ2-4 and V is TRBV2; D might be TRBD1 (6 bases). Looked up from germline, CDR1 is SNHLY and CDR2 is FYNNEI. V lost 8 bases, J lost 7 bases, and 21 bases lay in between. This CDR3 spans 15 amino acids. The CDR3 loop reads CASHFEANQGNIQYF. As DNA, the CDR3 is TGTGCCAGCCACTTTGAGGCCAACCAGGGGAACATTCAGTACTTC.

This clonotype appeared a few times. The V and J genes are TRBV30 and TRBJ1-1, with D perhaps TRBD1 (5 bases). Trimming took 0 bases from V and 1 from J, leaving 9 bases between them. The CDR3 is 14 amino acids. Germline CDR1 is GTSNPN and CDR2 is SVGIG (reference sequence). The CDR3 DNA reads as TGTGCCTGGAGTGTATGGGGGGAGAACACTGAAGCTTTCTTT. Protein: CAWSVWGENTEAFF. The entire variable domain, with the rest obtained from reference TRBV30 and TRBJ1-1, is as follows: SQTIHQWPATLVQPVGSPLSLECTVEGTSNPNLYWYRQAAGRGLQLLFYSVGIGQISSEVPQNLSASRPQDRQFILSSKKLLLSDSGFYLCAWSVWGENTEAFFGQGTRLTVV.

The chain recombines TRBV29-1 with TRBJ1-4, with TRBD1 as a possible D gene (6 bases). CDR3 length: 13 amino acids. Germline loops: CDR1 SQVTM, CDR2 ANQGSEA. The V and J ends lost 4 bases and 8 bases respectively, with 14 bases between them. DNA of the CDR3: TGCAGCGTTGCCGCAGGGGCTGGAGAAAAACTGTTTTTT. This sequence encodes CSVAAGAGEKLFF.

The chain recombines TRBV20-1 with TRBJ1-5, with no clear D. The germline gives CDR1 DFQATT, CDR2 SNEGSKA (reference sequence). CDR3 length: 15 residues. V was shortened by 3 bases and J by 2 bases, with 14 bases between the two germline ends. CDR3 sequence: CSASEKVRGNQPQHF. The CDR3 DNA reads TGCAGTGCTAGCGAGAAGGTTCGGGGCAATCAGCCCCAGCATTTT.